This TCR beta chain came from a study of blood T cell repertoires in COVID-19. Turning to the study itself: Samples of COVID-19 (acute and convalescent) were obtained from the United States, Italy and Spain. Nucleic acid was either cDNA or gDNA, and it came from T cells, B-cell-depleted T cells, or PBMCs.

Per the original data handling: Reference gene primer amplification in the assay estimated nucleated cell counts. The protocol was immunoSEQ multiplex PCR, while the TCRdb copy is restricted to in-frame clones and leaves out a portion. V and J calls and clone size come straight from that table; D and trimming were deduced from the DNA. This sample has tens of thousands of clones, with roughly 88% found just once. The V segment lost 5 bases and the J segment 1 base; nucleotides outside the gene matches: 4. The V gene's germline CDR1 is LNHDA and CDR2 SQIVND (reference sequence). This CDR3 has 15 residues.

V is TRBV19 and J is TRBJ1-5, with 8 bases matching TRBD1. The sequencing sample was made of peripheral blood. The receptor was isolated from a man in his 70s with acute or convalescent COVID-19. CDR3 in DNA: TGTGCCAGTAGTTTGACAGGGGAAAGCAATCAGCCCCAGCATTTT. It translates to CASSLTGESNQPQHF.